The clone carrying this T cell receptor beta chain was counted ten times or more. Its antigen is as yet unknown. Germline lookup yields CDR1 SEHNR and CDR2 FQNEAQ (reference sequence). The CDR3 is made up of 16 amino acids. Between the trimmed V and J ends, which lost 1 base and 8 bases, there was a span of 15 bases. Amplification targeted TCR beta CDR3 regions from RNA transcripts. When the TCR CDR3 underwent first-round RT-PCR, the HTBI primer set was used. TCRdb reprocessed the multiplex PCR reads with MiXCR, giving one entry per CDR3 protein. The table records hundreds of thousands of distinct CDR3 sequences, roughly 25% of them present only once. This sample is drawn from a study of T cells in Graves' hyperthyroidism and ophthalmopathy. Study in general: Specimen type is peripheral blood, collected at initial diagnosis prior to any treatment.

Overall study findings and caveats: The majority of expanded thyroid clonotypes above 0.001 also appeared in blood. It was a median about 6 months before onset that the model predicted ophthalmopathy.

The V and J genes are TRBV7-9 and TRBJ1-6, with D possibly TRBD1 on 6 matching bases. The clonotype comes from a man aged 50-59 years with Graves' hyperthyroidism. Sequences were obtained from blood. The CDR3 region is CASSLDRDIFDSPLHF. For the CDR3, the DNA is TGTGCCAGCAGCTTAGACCGGGACATATTTGATTCACCCCTCCACTTT.